This TCR beta chain was retrieved from a study of blood T cell repertoires in COVID-19. Looking at the study overall: Donors in the United States, Italy and Spain gave samples during acute or convalescent COVID-19. PBMCs, B-cell-depleted T cells, or T cells provided the cDNA or gDNA that made up the material.

This clone was counted once. Assay used: immunoSEQ multiplex PCR; TCRdb lists only in-frame clones, some missing. Of about 190,000 clones listed, approximately 84% were seen once; the top ten hold less than 6.5%. The CDR3 length is 13 residues. Germline V gives CDR1 PRHDT, CDR2 FYEKMQ (reference sequence). V was clipped by 5 bases and J by 5 bases; unmatched bases: 2. This clonotype was obtained from a woman in her 70s with active or convalescent COVID-19. The specimen sequenced was peripheral blood. The V call is TRBV13, the J call TRBJ1-4, with 7 bases identical to TRBD1. The CDR3 region is CASSIRGNEKLFF. Written as DNA, the CDR3 is TGTGCCAGCAGCATCAGGGGGAATGAAAAACTGTTTTTT.